The clone carrying this TCR beta chain was detected a few times. Its antigen is unidentified. The data stem from a study of identical twins. Study results and caveats: It was cross-sectional statistical analysis, not following the same donors, that the conclusions relied on.

Template switching added a universal primer site; cDNA carried unique molecular identifiers. One entry per CDR3 protein, called by TCRdb with MiXCR from the 5' RACE reads. The sample consists of a few hundred thousand distinct CDR3 sequences, roughly 9.9% of them appearing once. CDR1 is SGHVS and CDR2 is FQNEAQ in the germline V gene. The CDR3 sequence is 16 residues long. Trimming cost V 5 bases and J 5 bases, with 22 bases left between them. The same sample was also studied in work on yellow fever vaccine responses in identical twins.

The sequenced material came from PBMCs. The receptor was isolated from a woman aged 18-35 years in good health. The chain uses TRBV7-8 and TRBJ2-7, with D perhaps TRBD1 (6 bases). The CDR3: CASSEGTPTFVNEQYF. The CDR3 DNA follows: TGTGCCAGCAGCGAAGGGACACCGACCTTTGTCAACGAGCAGTACTTC.